This T cell receptor (beta chain) derives from a study of cytomegalovirus exposure and HLA in healthy donors. Overall study results and limits: According to an earlier analysis, most TCR beta V segments yielded productive rearrangements about 90% or about 30% of the time. The authors assumed roughly uniform sequencing depth across donors for presence/absence analyses. Analyzed later, most CMV-associated TCR beta chains appeared HLA-restricted.

This clone was counted between two and nine times. Its antigen is still unknown. Nominal health characterized the donors when sampled, though unrecorded immune exposures were likely. The CDR3 contains 18 residues. The junction had 17 bases not matched to a gene; V was cut back by 5 bases and J by 5 bases. The germline V gene has CDR1 LGHNA and CDR2 YSLEER. Researchers ran the PCR with 60 Vbeta and 13 Jbeta primers. Sequencing was performed with immunoSEQ multiplex PCR; in TCRdb, only in-frame clones are kept and a portion is missing. The sample carries tens of thousands of clones, roughly 50% recorded once.

Specimen: PBMCs. The TCR comes from a human donor in good health. This rearrangement joins TRBV4-3 to TRBJ1-1; TRBD1 agrees at 10 bases. CDR3 residues: CASSSRSKWTGGGTEAFF. The CDR3 region has the DNA TGCGCCAGCAGCTCCCGCTCAAAGTGGACAGGGGGAGGGACTGAAGCTTTCTTT.